This T cell receptor beta chain derives from a study of blood T cell repertoires in COVID-19. Overall study context: Samples came from the United States, Italy and Spain, spanning acute and convalescent COVID-19. The analysed material was cDNA or gDNA that came from T cells, B-cell-depleted T cells, or PBMCs.

Original data processing: Reference gene primer amplification yielded estimated nucleated cell counts. TCRdb's copy holds only in-frame clones and misses some; the assay was immunoSEQ multiplex PCR. Clone size and the V and J calls come from that table; the DNA yielded D and trimming. The sample gives approximately 23,000 clones, around 90% of which show up once; less than 7.5% is in the top ten. This CDR3 comprises 16 residues. Germline V gene lookup returns CDR1 SGDLS and CDR2 YYNGEE. The ends were cut back, 0 bases at V and 3 bases at J, with 13 bases in the middle. The TCR was taken from a woman of 80 years or more with active COVID-19. V is TRBV9 and J is TRBJ1-3; D might be TRBD1 (6 bases). The source material was peripheral blood. CDR3 bases: TGTGCCAGCAGCGTAGCTCTGGGGGCGGGTGGAAACACCATATATTTT. As protein: CASSVALGAGGNTIYF. The full variable domain, its missing parts supplied by reference TRBV9 and TRBJ1-3, is DSGVTQTPKHLITATGQRVTLRCSPRSGDLSVYWYQQSLDQGLQFLIQYYNGEERAKGNILERFSAQQFPDLHSELNLSSLELGDSALYFCASSVALGAGGNTIYFGEGSWLTVV.